This entry is about one T cell receptor beta chain. Its antigen remains unidentified. This may be a read error, as it is one base from a much larger clone. CDR1 and CDR2 from the germline V gene are LNHDA and SQIVND (reference sequence). After removal of 7 bases from V and 11 bases from J, the junction contained 11 bases not matched to a gene. This CDR3 spans 14 amino acids. TCR beta VDJ combinations and CDR3 sequences were profiled from genomic DNA. MiXCR was run by TCRdb on the reads, yielding one entry per CDR3 protein. The sample holds 210,000 or so distinct CDR3 sequences; under 50% are singletons and the top ten take 15% to 20%. The data are from a study of CD8+CD57+ T cells in acquired aplastic anemia. Study information: Sorted CD4+ and CD8+ cells yielded around 3.2 ug of DNA on average. Study-wide findings and caveats: Controls did not differ significantly from patients in CD8+ Simpson's diversity. Patients had about 31 CD8+ CDR3 sequences in common with controls (the shared set).

The patients chosen for sequencing had shown expansion of CD8+CD57+ cells (detected by flow cytometry). This sequence joins TRBV19 and TRBJ1-6; 7 positions match TRBD1. The sample comprised sorted CD4+, CD8+, or CD8+CD57+ T cells (not recorded which) from PBMCs. The source is a human donor with aplastic anemia. This CDR3 reads CASTGTGVYPPLHF. The CDR3 DNA follows: TGTGCCAGTACCGGCACAGGGGTCTATCCACCCCTCCACTTT.